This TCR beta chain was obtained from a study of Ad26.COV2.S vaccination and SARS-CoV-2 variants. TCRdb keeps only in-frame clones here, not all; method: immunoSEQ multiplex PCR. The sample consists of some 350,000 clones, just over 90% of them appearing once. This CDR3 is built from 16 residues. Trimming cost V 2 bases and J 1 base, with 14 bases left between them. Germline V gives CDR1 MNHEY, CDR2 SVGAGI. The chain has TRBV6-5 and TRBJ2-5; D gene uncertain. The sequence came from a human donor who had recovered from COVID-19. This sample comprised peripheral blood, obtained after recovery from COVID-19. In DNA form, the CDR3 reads TGTGCCAGCAGTTACGGTATTGTGTCAAGCCAAGAGACCCAGTACTTC. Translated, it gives CASSYGIVSSQETQYF.